A single sample is the source of the 31 T cell receptor beta chains below, sequenced in a study of blood T cell repertoires in COVID-19. The repertoire was sequenced with immunoSEQ multiplex PCR; TCRdb's copy has only in-frame clones and lacks some. This sample has under 200,000 clones, with roughly three quarters found just once. Sequencing used peripheral blood. The receptors stem from a man between 60 and 75 years old with active or convalescent COVID-19.

The chain carries TRBV27 and TRBJ1-1; D is uncertain. V was cut by 3 bases and J by 2 bases, with 10 bases left in between. Germline V gives CDR1 MNHEY, CDR2 SMNVEV (reference sequence). CDR3 length: 14 residues. CDR3 bases: TGTGCCAGCAGTTTTCGGAGGGCCAACACTGAAGCTTTCTTT. Amino acids: CASSFRRANTEAFF.

This chain joins TRBV30 and TRBJ2-7, with TRBD1 identical over 10 bases. The CDR3 is 15 amino acids. Germline CDR1 and CDR2: GTSNPN and SVGIG (reference sequence). V lost 0 bases, J lost 2 bases, and 4 bases stayed unmatched. For the CDR3, the DNA is TGTGCCTGGAGTGTACGGGACAGGGGCACCTACGAGCAGTACTTC. Translation: CAWSVRDRGTYEQYF.

This clone has just one count. The V gene is TRBV7-9, the J gene TRBJ2-3; TRBD2 is a possible D gene (6 bases). CDR3 length: 17 residues. The V and J ends lost 1 base and 0 bases respectively, with 14 bases between them. Germline V gene lookup returns CDR1 SEHNR and CDR2 FQNEAQ (reference sequence). Here the CDR3 DNA reads TGTGCCAGCAGCTTAGTTTATAGCGGAATTAGCACAGATACGCAGTATTTT. It is translated as CASSLVYSGISTDTQYF. The complete variable domain, with remaining parts taken from reference TRBV7-9 and TRBJ2-3, reads DTGVSQNPRHKITKRGQNVTFRCDPISEHNRLYWYRQTLGQGPEFLTYFQNEAQLEKSRLLSDRFSAERPKGSFSTLEIQRTEQGDSAMYLCASSLVYSGISTDTQYFGPGTRLTVL.

This clone appeared once. This chain connects TRBV5-1 to TRBJ2-7; the match to TRBD2 covers 7 bases. V was pared by 0 bases and J by 7 bases, with 7 bases of the junction left unmatched. CDR3 length: 14 amino acids. Germline V lookup: CDR1 SGHRS, CDR2 YFSETQ. Here the CDR3 DNA reads TGCGCCAGCAGCTTGGTTCCCGGGAGGAGTGAGCAGTACTTC. Protein product: CASSLVPGRSEQYF.

Concerning this clone itself: One junction end disagrees with the germline gene, perhaps due to a read error. This chain joins TRBV28 and TRBJ1-4; 9 bases map to TRBD1. Germline V gene lookup returns CDR1 MDHEN and CDR2 SYDVKM. The CDR3 has 12 amino acids. CDR3 sequence (DNA): TGTGCCAGCAGTCTCCCCCTGGGACAGGGTATTTTT. Translating it yields CASSLPLGQGIF.

This clone was observed at least ten times. This CDR3 is also generated by other DNA sequences in the sample. The chain couples TRBV7-2 to TRBJ2-7, with 9 positions matching TRBD1. Looked up from germline, CDR1 is SGHTA and CDR2 is FQGNSA. The CDR3 spans 13 residues. V lost 4 bases, J lost 3 bases, and 1 base stayed unmatched. For the CDR3, the DNA is TGTGCCAGCAGCTGGGGACAGGGCTACGAGCAGTACTTC. Its protein product is CASSWGQGYEQYF.

The chain is built from TRBV4-1 and TRBJ1-2; D might be TRBD1 (5 bases). The length of the CDR3 is 15 residues. Germline CDR1 is MGHRA and CDR2 is YSYEKL. Trimming took off 2 bases at V and 1 base at J, with 11 bases between the two ends. The CDR3 DNA reads TGCGCCAGCAGCCAATCGGACACCGGTAACTATGGCTACACCTTC. It translates to CASSQSDTGNYGYTF.

The rearrangement links TRBV4-3 to TRBJ2-7, with TRBD2 matching 8 bases. Germline assignment: CDR1 LGHNA and CDR2 YSLEER. This CDR3 has 15 residues. V lost 0 bases to trimming and J lost 2 bases; unmatched junction nucleotides: 3. CDR3 nucleotides: TGCGCCAGCAGCCAAGAGCGGGAGGAACCCTACGAGCAGTACTTC. The encoded protein is CASSQEREEPYEQYF.

The chain links TRBV24-1 to TRBJ2-7, with 12 bases identical to TRBD2. With 3 bases clipped from V and 4 bases from J, the junction kept 3 bases outside the gene matches. The V gene's germline CDR1 is KGHDR and CDR2 SFDVKD. The CDR3 consists of 15 residues. The CDR3 loop is CATSDETSGGYEQYF. CDR3 nucleotide sequence: TGTGCCACCAGTGATGAGACTAGCGGGGGATACGAGCAGTACTTC.

In this sample, this clone turned up once. The gene calls are TRBV5-4 and TRBJ1-4; 9 bases agree with TRBD1. This CDR3 has 15 residues. Germline CDR1 reads SGHNT; CDR2 reads YYREEE (reference sequence). V lost 0 bases to trimming and J lost 6 bases; unmatched junction nucleotides: 3. The CDR3 is CASSLAGTGHEKLFF. CDR3 DNA: TGTGCCAGCAGCTTGGCCGGGACAGGGCATGAAAAACTGTTTTTT. Together with reference TRBV5-4 and TRBJ1-4, the CDR3 gives the full variable domain: ETGVTQSPTHLIKTRGQQVTLRCSSQSGHNTVSWYQQALGQGPQFIFQYYREEENGRGNFPPRFSGLQFPNYSSELNVNALELDDSALYLCASSLAGTGHEKLFFGSGTQLSVL.

The genes are TRBV2 and TRBJ1-4; D unresolved. Trimming removed 9 bases from V and 7 bases from J, with 15 bases in between. The CDR3 extends over 13 amino acids. CDR1 is SNHLY, CDR2 FYNNEI, per germline. Here the CDR3 reads CASRMEAGEKLFF. CDR3 nucleotides: TGTGCCAGTCGGATGGAAGCGGGTGAAAAACTGTTTTTT. The variable domain in full, completed from reference TRBV2 and TRBJ1-4, reads EPEVTQTPSHQVTQMGQEVILRCVPISNHLYFYWYRQILGQKVEFLVSFYNNEISEKSEIFDDQFSVERPDGSNFTLKIRSTKLEDSAMYFCASRMEAGEKLFFGSGTQLSVL.

This clone was seen only a few times. The chain recombines TRBV23-1 with TRBJ1-2, with D perhaps matching TRBD1 (6 bases). TRBV23-1 is known as an ORF, though its function is uncertain. CDR3 length: 15 amino acids. Trimming stripped 4 bases from V and 7 bases from J, with 19 bases between. In nucleotides, the CDR3 is TGCGCCAGCAGTCCCAGCGGAGGACAGTTGTCTGGCTACACCTTC. The encoded protein is CASSPSGGQLSGYTF.

This clone was observed a few times. The J gene is TRBJ1-6, the V gene TRBV6-1; the D is unclear. The length of the CDR3 is 12 residues. Germline loops: CDR1 MNHNS, CDR2 SASEGT. V lost 2 bases, J lost 12 bases, and 8 bases lay in between. CDR3 residues: CASSEPGLPLHF. The CDR3 DNA reads as TGTGCCAGCAGTGAACCGGGTCTACCCCTCCACTTT.

Points on this clone: Different DNA sequences within this sample yield the same CDR3. The chain is built from TRBV11-2 and TRBJ1-2; 7 bases line up with TRBD1. Germline values: CDR1 SGHAT, CDR2 FQNNGV. V dropped 3 bases and J dropped 2; count of bases not matched to a gene: 0. The CDR3 sequence is 13 residues long. This chain's CDR3 is CASSLDRNYGYTF. The CDR3 nucleotides read TGTGCCAGCAGCTTGGACAGGAACTATGGCTACACCTTC.

The sample holds one count of this clone. The rearrangement links TRBV5-1 to TRBJ1-5; 7 bases line up with TRBD1. The germline V gene has CDR1 SGHRS and CDR2 YFSETQ. The CDR3 is made up of 14 amino acids. V trimming: 5 bases; J trimming: 3 bases; junction bases outside the gene matches: 5. The DNA for the CDR3 is TGCGCCAGCAGTTCGGGGACAGCCAATCAGCCCCAGCATTTT. Translated: CASSSGTANQPQHF. The variable domain in full, with the rest retrieved from reference TRBV5-1 and TRBJ1-5, is KAGVTQTPRYLIKTRGQQVTLSCSPISGHRSVSWYQQTPGQGLQFLFEYFSETQRNKGNFPGRFSGRQFSNSRSEMNVSTLELGDSALYLCASSSGTANQPQHFGDGTRLSIL.

This clone occurred a few times. The chain is built from TRBV28 and TRBJ1-5; TRBD1 matches at 9 bases. This CDR3 region has 12 residues. Germline CDR1 MDHEN, CDR2 SYDVKM. With 9 bases clipped from V and 7 bases from J, the junction kept 4 bases outside the gene matches. In nucleotides, the CDR3 is TGTGCCAGTACGGGACAGGGACAGCCCCAGCATTTT. Encoded protein: CASTGQGQPQHF. The variable domain in full, with the rest retrieved from reference TRBV28 and TRBJ1-5, is DVKVTQSSRYLVKRTGEKVFLECVQDMDHENMFWYRQDPGLGLRLIYFSYDVKMKEKGDIPEGYSVSREKKERFSLILESASTNQTSMYLCASTGQGQPQHFGDGTRLSIL.

This clone was counted only a few times. This chain connects TRBV27 to TRBJ2-6; tentatively, D is TRBD2 (5 bases). V lost 0 bases to trimming and J lost 14 bases, with 8 bases between them. The germline CDR1 and CDR2 sequences are MNHEY and SMNVEV (reference sequence). The CDR3 is 12 residues long. The CDR3 sequence is CASSLSGSILTF. Here the CDR3 DNA reads TGTGCCAGCAGTTTATCAGGGAGCATCCTGACTTTC.

The chain employs TRBV5-1 and TRBJ2-3; TRBD2 is a possible D gene (5 bases). CDR1 is SGHRS and CDR2 is YFSETQ in the germline V gene. Deletions cut 4 bases from V and 2 bases from J, with 11 bases between. The CDR3 loop spans 14 amino acids. The CDR3 sequence: CASSPGADTDTQYF. CDR3 DNA: TGCGCCAGCAGCCCAGGAGCGGACACAGATACGCAGTATTTT.

V and J are TRBV14 and TRBJ2-5; D unresolved. The CDR3 is 15 residues long. Germline values: CDR1 SGHDN, CDR2 FVKESK. The ends were cut back, 1 base at V and 5 bases at J, with 14 bases in the middle. The CDR3 DNA follows: TGTGCCAGCAGCCAAGGAGCACCGACTGGGGAGACCCAGTACTTC. Translated, it gives CASSQGAPTGETQYF.

The J gene is TRBJ1-5, the V gene TRBV19, with D uncertain. This CDR3 region has 14 residues. CDR1 and CDR2 (germline): LNHDA, SQIVND (reference sequence). With 4 bases removed from V and 0 bases from J, the gap between germline ends came to 7 bases. CDR3 in DNA: TGTGCCAGTAGTACAGATTATAGCAATCAGCCCCAGCATTTT. This translates into CASSTDYSNQPQHF.

This clone was detected once. The chain has TRBV24-1 and TRBJ2-5; 9 nucleotides agree with TRBD1. Per germline, CDR1 KGHDR and CDR2 SFDVKD. The CDR3 has 17 residues. Trimming took 1 base from V and 4 from J; bases not matched to a gene: 9. Here the CDR3 DNA reads TGTGCCACCAGTGATTTTGGTCCACAGGGGGCCGGAGAGACCCAGTACTTC. Translated, it gives CATSDFGPQGAGETQYF.

This sequence joins TRBV7-9 and TRBJ1-1; no firm D call. V was trimmed by 4 bases and J by 11 bases, leaving 14 bases between them. The CDR3 sequence is 12 residues long. The germline V gene has CDR1 SEHNR and CDR2 FQNEAQ (reference sequence). The CDR3 is CASSYPEGWAFF. The CDR3, as DNA: TGTGCCAGCAGCTACCCGGAGGGTTGGGCTTTCTTT.

This chain joins TRBV5-1 and TRBJ2-7; possibly TRBD1 for D (6 bases). The length of the CDR3 is 13 residues. Deletions cut 2 bases from V and 2 bases from J, with 8 bases between. The V gene's germline CDR1 is SGHRS and CDR2 YFSETQ. In nucleotides, the CDR3 is TGCGCCAGCAGCTTTGGACAGACCTACGAGCAGTACTTC. It codes for CASSFGQTYEQYF.

The chain joins TRBV24-1 to TRBJ2-3; tentative D call: TRBD2 (5 bases). V shed 0 bases and J shed 9 bases, with 15 bases lying between them. The CDR3 is 15 residues long. CDR1 and CDR2 (germline): KGHDR, SFDVKD. CDR3: CATSDLSLVGGTQYF. CDR3 nucleotide sequence: TGTGCCACCAGTGATTTGTCCCTAGTAGGAGGCACGCAGTATTTT.

The CDR3 loop reads CASSRLAGGETQYF. In DNA, the CDR3 is TGCGCCAGCAGTCGACTAGCGGGAGGAGAGACCCAGTACTTC. The V and J genes are TRBV10-1 and TRBJ2-5; TRBD2 matches at 13 bases. CDR1 is WNHNN and CDR2 is SYGVQD in the germline V gene (reference sequence). After removal of 5 bases from V and 4 bases from J, the junction contained 1 base not matched to a gene. The CDR3 contains 14 residues.

This clone came up many times. J is TRBJ1-2 and V is TRBV11-2, with TRBD1 matching over 11 bases. The J segment lost 8 bases and the V segment lost 5 bases, leaving 7 bases of the junction unmatched. The CDR3 loop spans 14 amino acids. The germline V gene encodes CDR1 SGHAT and CDR2 FQNNGV. In nucleotides, the CDR3 is TGTGCCAGCAGCGTTGGACAGGGGGCGTGGGGCTACACCTTC. Translated: CASSVGQGAWGYTF.

This clone was seen more than once but under ten times. This chain connects TRBV7-9 to TRBJ1-1, with a weak D call TRBD1 (5 bases). The CDR3 runs to 11 residues. V lost 6 bases and J lost 6, with 8 bases in between. Germline CDR1 reads SEHNR; CDR2 reads FQNEAQ (reference sequence). The CDR3 DNA reads TGTGCCAGCAGGGAGGGGCCTGAAGCTTTCTTT. Protein product: CASREGPEAFF.

The V call is TRBV5-1, the J call TRBJ2-5; tentative D call: TRBD1 (5 bases). Germline CDR1 SGHRS, CDR2 YFSETQ. CDR3 length: 13 amino acids. The V and J ends lost 0 bases and 4 bases respectively, with 7 bases between them. CDR3 region: CASSLGGPETQYF. The CDR3, as DNA: TGCGCCAGCAGCTTGGGGGGCCCAGAGACCCAGTACTTC. Variable domain in full (rest from reference TRBV5-1 and TRBJ2-5): KAGVTQTPRYLIKTRGQQVTLSCSPISGHRSVSWYQQTPGQGLQFLFEYFSETQRNKGNFPGRFSGRQFSNSRSEMNVSTLELGDSALYLCASSLGGPETQYFGPGTRLLVL.

The chain joins TRBV5-4 to TRBJ2-3, with TRBD2 matching 12 bases. Germline V lookup: CDR1 SGHNT, CDR2 YYREEE (reference sequence). Germline trimming cut 4 bases from V and 0 bases from J; bases unmatched to any gene: 3. The CDR3 length is 16 residues. The CDR3 is CASSTGLAGSTDTQYF. CDR3 nucleotide sequence: TGTGCCAGCAGCACAGGACTAGCGGGAAGCACAGATACGCAGTATTTT.

This clone was found a few times. This chain uses TRBV11-2 with TRBJ2-5; tentatively, D is TRBD1 (5 bases). Germline V gene sequence: CDR1 SGHAT, CDR2 FQNNGV. The CDR3 contains 14 residues. The V gene lost 5 bases and the J gene lost 1 base, with 11 bases spanning the gap. The CDR3 is CASSRRQGQETQYF. The CDR3 nucleotides read TGTGCCAGCAGCAGGCGGCAGGGCCAAGAGACCCAGTACTTC.

The chain couples TRBV9 to TRBJ2-6, with 7 bases matching TRBD2. V was pared by 4 bases and J by 2 bases, with 15 bases of the junction left unmatched. There are 19 residues in the CDR3. Germline lookup yields CDR1 SGDLS and CDR2 YYNGEE. CDR3 loop: CASSPLREREEPGANVLTF. The CDR3, as DNA: TGTGCCAGCAGCCCCCTAAGGGAGCGGGAAGAACCTGGGGCCAACGTCCTGACTTTC. Full variable domain (rest looked up from reference TRBV9 and TRBJ2-6): DSGVTQTPKHLITATGQRVTLRCSPRSGDLSVYWYQQSLDQGLQFLIQYYNGEERAKGNILERFSAQQFPDLHSELNLSSLELGDSALYFCASSPLREREEPGANVLTFGAGSRLTVL.